This TCR beta chain stems from a study of blood T cell repertoires in COVID-19. Turning to the study itself: The origin of the acute and convalescent COVID-19 samples was the United States, Italy and Spain.

Germline CDR1 MDHEN, CDR2 SYDVKM. This CDR3 has 15 amino acids. V shed 4 bases and J shed 5 bases, with 17 bases lying between them. Study members were between 18 and 89 years old and lived in 20 to 30 US regions. Original analysis: Reference gene primer amplification gave estimated nucleated cell counts. Generated by immunoSEQ multiplex PCR, the TCRdb table keeps only in-frame clones and is missing some. The DNA gave D and trimming, while V, J and clone size come from that table. The sample lists about 410,000 clones, roughly 91% seen once, with about 0.63% in the top ten. The sequenced material came from PBMCs or T cells enriched from blood (not recorded which). This receptor was taken from a man younger than 35 who had recovered from COVID-19. The chain recombines TRBV28 with TRBJ1-1; D is ambiguous. In nucleotides, the CDR3 is TGTGCCAGCAGTTCGGACGGTTTTGGAGGGACTGAAGCTTTCTTT. The encoded protein is CASSSDGFGGTEAFF.